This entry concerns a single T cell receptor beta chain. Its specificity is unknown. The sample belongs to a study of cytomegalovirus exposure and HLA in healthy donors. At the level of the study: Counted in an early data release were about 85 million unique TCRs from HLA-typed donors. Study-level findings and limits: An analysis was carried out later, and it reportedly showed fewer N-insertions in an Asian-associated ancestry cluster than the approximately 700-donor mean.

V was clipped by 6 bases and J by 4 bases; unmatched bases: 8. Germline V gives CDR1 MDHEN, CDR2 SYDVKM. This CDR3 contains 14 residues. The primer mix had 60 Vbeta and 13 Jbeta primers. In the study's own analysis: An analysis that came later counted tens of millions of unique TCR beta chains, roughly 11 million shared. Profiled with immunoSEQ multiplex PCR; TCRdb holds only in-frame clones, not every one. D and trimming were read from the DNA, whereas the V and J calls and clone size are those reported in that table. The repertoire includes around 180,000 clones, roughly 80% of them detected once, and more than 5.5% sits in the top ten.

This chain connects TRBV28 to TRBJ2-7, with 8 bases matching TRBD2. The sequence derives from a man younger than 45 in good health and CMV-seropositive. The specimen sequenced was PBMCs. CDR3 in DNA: TGTGCCAGCAGCCTGACTAGCGAACTTTACGAGCAGTACTTC. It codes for CASSLTSELYEQYF.